These T cell receptor beta chains were read from a single sample in a study of glioma-infiltrating T cells. TCRdb fed the multiplex PCR reads into MiXCR, producing one record per CDR3 protein. This repertoire shows under 150,000 distinct CDR3 sequences, about 39% found once; its top ten account for around 18%. Sequences were obtained from glioma tissue, nonneoplastic brain tissue, or PBMCs (not recorded which). The receptors derive from a human donor with low-grade glioma or glioblastoma, undergoing nonglioma brain surgery, or in good health (not recorded which). Each CDR3 is given without its conserved first and last residue. Each record gives: J gene, V gene, CDR3 protein.

TRBJ2-5	TRBV7-6	ASSFGLGETQY
TRBJ1-1	TRBV20-1	SAIQGFSTEAF
TRBJ1-2	TRBV6-6	ASIRDPGIRNYGYT
TRBJ2-1	TRBV6-1	ASSLGGYEQF
TRBJ2-3	TRBV6-1	ASSISGGTDTQY
TRBJ2-5	TRBV4-1	ASSQAADRGRSETQY
TRBJ2-1	TRBV6-1	ASTEYNEQF
TRBJ1-1	TRBV6-1	ASRGRNLNTEAF
TRBJ2-1	TRBV20-1	SARDGYYSSYNEQF
TRBJ2-2	TRBV27	STRQGANTGELF
TRBJ2-3	TRBV27	ASSLYPTSGGAGDTQY
TRBJ2-1	TRBV6-1	ASSEGGINEQF
TRBJ2-1	TRBV6-1	ASSHRDRNGNEQF
TRBJ2-6	TRBV28	ASSFPLAGRTGANVLT
TRBJ2-7	TRBV11-2	ASSLAPTRDEQY
TRBJ2-2	TRBV6-1	ASSATGSGELF
TRBJ1-4	TRBV4-3	ASSQEGTVNEKLF
TRBJ1-2	TRBV7-9	ASSLDRGNYGYT
TRBJ1-2	TRBV11-1	ASSQTGGYGYT
TRBJ1-5	TRBV20-1	SALATGDQPQH
TRBJ2-5	TRBV20-1	SATDYRKETQY
TRBJ1-5	TRBV24-1	ATSDSDQPQH
TRBJ1-1	TRBV10-3	ATRRQNTEAF
TRBJ2-6	TRBV6-1	ASSEQDSGANVLT
TRBJ1-1	TRBV7-9	ASSTLMVGNTEAF
TRBJ1-3	TRBV9	ASSDLDSKGNTIY
TRBJ2-3	TRBV20-1	SAGGLPTDTQY
TRBJ2-3	TRBV6-6	ASSSPLAGGTDTQY
TRBJ2-1	TRBV7-6	ASSHGGANEQF
TRBJ2-3	TRBV20-1	SLPDRGRSTQY
TRBJ2-7	TRBV2	ASSPGTGFEQY
TRBJ2-3	TRBV7-6	ASLEAYSTDTQY
TRBJ1-6	TRBV6-2/TRBV6-3	ASSSTTERSSPLH
TRBJ2-7	TRBV5-1	ASSSSSGGTYEQY
TRBJ2-5	TRBV7-3	ASSSGLAGGVETQY
TRBJ2-1	TRBV7-6	ARSDSYNEQF
TRBJ1-2	TRBV24-1	ATSEGYGYT
TRBJ2-1	TRBV6-1	ASNEQGARADEQF
TRBJ1-2	TRBV27	ASTGGHGYT
TRBJ2-2	TRBV20-1	SAIDRGRDTGELF
TRBJ2-5	TRBV7-2	ASSRTPQETQY
TRBJ1-6	TRBV27	ASKSWSSYNSPLN
TRBJ2-3	TRBV6-1	ASRSGPSTDTQY
TRBJ1-1	TRBV7-2	ASSLELGETGNTEAF
TRBJ2-3	TRBV6-2/TRBV6-3	ASSYSSLTVTDTQY
TRBJ2-7	TRBV28	ASSLTYKQY
TRBJ2-3	TRBV28	ASSVVASGSIPDTQY
TRBJ2-3	TRBV10-3	AIRLASTDTQY
TRBJ2-1	TRBV6-1	ASSTTLTSGYNEQF